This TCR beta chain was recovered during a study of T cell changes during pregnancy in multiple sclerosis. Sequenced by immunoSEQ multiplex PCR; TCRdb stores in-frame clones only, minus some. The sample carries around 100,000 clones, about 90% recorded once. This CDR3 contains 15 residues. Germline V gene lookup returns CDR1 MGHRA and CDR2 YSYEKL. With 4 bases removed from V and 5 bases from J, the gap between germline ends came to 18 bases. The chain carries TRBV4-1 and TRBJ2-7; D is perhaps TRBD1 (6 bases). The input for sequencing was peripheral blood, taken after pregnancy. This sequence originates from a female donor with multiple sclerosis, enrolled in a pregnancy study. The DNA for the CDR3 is TGCGCCAGCAGCCGGATCCAGGGGAAACTCCACGAGCAGTACTTC. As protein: CASSRIQGKLHEQYF.